This T cell receptor beta chain was identified during a study of blood T cell repertoires in COVID-19. Authors' data handling: Reference gene primers were amplified, and this amplification served to estimate nucleated cell counts. Using immunoSEQ multiplex PCR, the repertoire was profiled, and TCRdb retains in-frame clones only, with some absent. V and J calls and clone size come straight from that table; D and trimming were deduced from the DNA. The profile shows about 160,000 clones, roughly 85% of them singletons. This CDR3 spans 24 amino acids. The gene calls are TRBV12-2 and TRBJ1-1; the DNA was not compared with TRBD1, the D call given in the table. TRBV12-2 is classified as a pseudogene. This TCR was sampled from a human donor with acute or convalescent COVID-19. The donor label of this sample is uncertain. The specimen was peripheral blood. The CDR3 bases are TGTGCAAGTCGCGCCCGGGACAGGGGAGGGGACCAACCGCCAATCGACGGGAAGAACACTGAAGCTTTCTTT. This gives the protein CASRARDRGGDQPPIDGKNTEAFF.